This T cell receptor (beta chain) was observed in a study of response to subunit inactivated influenza vaccine. MiXCR was run by TCRdb on the RT-PCR reads, yielding one entry per CDR3 protein. The table records about 620,000 distinct CDR3 sequences, approximately 12% of them present only once. Study observations and caveats: With each seasonal influenza vaccination, the authors suggested, few new T cells are recruited.

This clonotype was seen a few times. As yet, its antigen is unknown. The V gene's germline CDR1 is KGHSH and CDR2 LQKENI. J lost 4 bases, V lost 0 bases, and 4 bases had no gene match. The CDR3 is made up of 15 amino acids. This chain links TRBV18 with TRBJ2-3, with TRBD2 identical over 7 bases. The material was PBMCs from blood, obtained on the day of vaccination. The sequence was collected from a man aged 45-65 years who received an inactivated influenza vaccine. The CDR3 DNA sequence: TGTGCCAGCTCACCACCGTCCCGGGGGGCAGATACGCAGTATTTT. It translates to CASSPPSRGADTQYF.